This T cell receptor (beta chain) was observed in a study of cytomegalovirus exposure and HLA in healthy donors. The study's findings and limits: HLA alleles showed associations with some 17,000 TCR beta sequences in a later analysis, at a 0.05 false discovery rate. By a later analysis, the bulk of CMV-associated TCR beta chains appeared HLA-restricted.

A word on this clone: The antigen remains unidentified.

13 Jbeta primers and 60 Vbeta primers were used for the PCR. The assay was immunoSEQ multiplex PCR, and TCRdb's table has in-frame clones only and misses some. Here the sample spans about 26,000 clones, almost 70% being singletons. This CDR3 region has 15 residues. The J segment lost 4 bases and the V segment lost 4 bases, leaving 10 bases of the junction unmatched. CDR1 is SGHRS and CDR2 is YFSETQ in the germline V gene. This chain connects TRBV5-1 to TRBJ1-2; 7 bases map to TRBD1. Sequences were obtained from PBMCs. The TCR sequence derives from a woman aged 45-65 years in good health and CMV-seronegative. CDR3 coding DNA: TGCGCCAGCAGCGATGCCGAGGGACAGCTCTATGGCTACACCTTC. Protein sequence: CASSDAEGQLYGYTF.